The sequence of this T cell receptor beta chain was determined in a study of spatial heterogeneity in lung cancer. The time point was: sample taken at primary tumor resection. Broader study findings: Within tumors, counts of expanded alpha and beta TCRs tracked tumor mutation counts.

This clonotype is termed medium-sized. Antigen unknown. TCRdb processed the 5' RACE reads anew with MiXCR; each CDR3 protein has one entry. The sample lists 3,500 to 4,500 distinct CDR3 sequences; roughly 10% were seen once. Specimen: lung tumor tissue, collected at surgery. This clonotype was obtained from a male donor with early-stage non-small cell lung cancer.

DNA for the CDR3: TGTGCCAGCAGCTTAGCGCGGCAGGGGGAGACCCAGTACTTC. Its protein is CASSLARQGETQYF. The chain links TRBV7-8 to TRBJ2-5; D possibly corresponds to TRBD1 (6 bases). Trimming pared 0 bases from V and 5 bases from J, leaving 10 bases between. The CDR3 runs 14 residues. The V gene's germline CDR1 is SGHVS and CDR2 FQNEAQ. The whole variable domain, filled in from reference TRBV7-8 and TRBJ2-5, reads GAGVSQSPRYKVAKRGQDVALRCDPISGHVSLFWYQQALGQGPEFLTYFQNEAQLDKSGLPSDRFFAERPEGSVSTLKIQRTQQEDSAVYLCASSLARQGETQYFGPGTRLLVL.